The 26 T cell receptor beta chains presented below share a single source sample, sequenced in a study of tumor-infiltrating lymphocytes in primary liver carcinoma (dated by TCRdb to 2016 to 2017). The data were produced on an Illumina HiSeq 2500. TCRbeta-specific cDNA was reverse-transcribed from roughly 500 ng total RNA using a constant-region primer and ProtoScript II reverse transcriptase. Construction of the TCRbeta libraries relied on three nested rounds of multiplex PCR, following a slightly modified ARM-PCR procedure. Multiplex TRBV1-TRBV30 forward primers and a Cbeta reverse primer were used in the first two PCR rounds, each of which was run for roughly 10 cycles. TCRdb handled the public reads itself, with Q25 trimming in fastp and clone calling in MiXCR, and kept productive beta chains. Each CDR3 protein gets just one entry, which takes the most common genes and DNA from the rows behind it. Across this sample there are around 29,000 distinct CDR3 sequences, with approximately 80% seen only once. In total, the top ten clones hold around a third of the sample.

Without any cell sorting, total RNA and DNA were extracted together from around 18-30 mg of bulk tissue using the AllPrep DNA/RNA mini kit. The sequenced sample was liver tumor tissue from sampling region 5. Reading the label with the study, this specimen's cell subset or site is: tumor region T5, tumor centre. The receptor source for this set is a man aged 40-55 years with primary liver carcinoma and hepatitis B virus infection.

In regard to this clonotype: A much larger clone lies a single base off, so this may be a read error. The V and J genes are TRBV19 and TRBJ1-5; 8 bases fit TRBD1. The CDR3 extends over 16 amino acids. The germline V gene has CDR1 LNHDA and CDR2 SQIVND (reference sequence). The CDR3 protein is CANSLWGQDSNQPQHF. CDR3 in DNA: TGTGCCAATAGTCTATGGGGACAGGATAGCAATCAGCCCCAGCATTTT.

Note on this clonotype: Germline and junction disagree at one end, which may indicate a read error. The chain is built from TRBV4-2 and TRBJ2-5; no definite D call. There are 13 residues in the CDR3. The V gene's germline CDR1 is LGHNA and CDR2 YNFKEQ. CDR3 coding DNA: TGTGCCAACAGCCAGAAGATCCAAGAGACCCAGTACTTC. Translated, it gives CANSQKIQETQYF.

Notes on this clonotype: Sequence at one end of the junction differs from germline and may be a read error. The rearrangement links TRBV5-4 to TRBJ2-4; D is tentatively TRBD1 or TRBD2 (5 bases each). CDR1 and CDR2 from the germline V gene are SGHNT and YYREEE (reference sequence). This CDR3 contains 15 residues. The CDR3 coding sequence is TGTGTCAGCAACTCCAAACAGGAGGCCAAAAACACTCAGTACTTC. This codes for CVSNSKQEAKNTQYF.

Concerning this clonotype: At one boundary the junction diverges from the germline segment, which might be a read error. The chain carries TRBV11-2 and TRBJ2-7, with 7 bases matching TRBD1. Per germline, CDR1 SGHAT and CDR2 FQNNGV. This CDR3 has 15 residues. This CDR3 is CTSSILGTEGFEQYF. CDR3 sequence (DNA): TGTACCAGCAGCATATTGGGGACAGAGGGTTTCGAGCAGTACTTC.

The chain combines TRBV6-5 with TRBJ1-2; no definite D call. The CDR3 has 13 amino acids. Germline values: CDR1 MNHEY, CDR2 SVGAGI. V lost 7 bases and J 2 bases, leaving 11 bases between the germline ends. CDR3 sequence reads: CASTLHSNYGYTF. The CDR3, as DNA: TGTGCCAGCACCCTTCACAGCAACTATGGCTACACCTTC.

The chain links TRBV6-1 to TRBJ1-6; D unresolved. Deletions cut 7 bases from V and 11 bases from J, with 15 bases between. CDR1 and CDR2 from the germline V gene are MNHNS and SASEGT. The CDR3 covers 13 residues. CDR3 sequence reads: CASNDWMNPPLHF. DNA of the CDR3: TGTGCCAGCAACGACTGGATGAATCCACCCCTCCACTTT.

CDR3: CASSYSRQGQPQYF. In DNA form, the CDR3 reads TGTGCCAGCAGTTACTCGAGACAGGGACAGCCCCAGTATTTT. The V and J genes are TRBV6-2 or TRBV6-3 and TRBJ1-5, with TRBD1 identical over 7 bases. The end of the DNA fits TRBJ2-3 better, so the J call may be wrong. The CDR3 is made up of 14 amino acids. Germline V lookup: CDR1 MNHEY, CDR2 SVGEGT.

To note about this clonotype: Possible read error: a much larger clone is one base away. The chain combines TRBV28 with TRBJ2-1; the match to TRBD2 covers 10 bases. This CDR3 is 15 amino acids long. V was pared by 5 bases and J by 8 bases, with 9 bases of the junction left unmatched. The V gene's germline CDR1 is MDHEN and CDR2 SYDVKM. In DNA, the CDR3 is TGTGCCAGCAGTAGCGGGAGGGCCAGTCTGGATGAGCAGTTCTTC. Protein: CASSSGRASLDEQFF.

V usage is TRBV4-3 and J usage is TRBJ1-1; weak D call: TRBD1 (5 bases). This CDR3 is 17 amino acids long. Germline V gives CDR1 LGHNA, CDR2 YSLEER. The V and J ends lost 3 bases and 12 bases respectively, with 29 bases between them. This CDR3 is CASSQACGGGSPGKTFF. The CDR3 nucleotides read TGCGCCAGCAGCCAGGCCTGCGGCGGGGGTAGCCCGGGGAAAACTTTCTTT.

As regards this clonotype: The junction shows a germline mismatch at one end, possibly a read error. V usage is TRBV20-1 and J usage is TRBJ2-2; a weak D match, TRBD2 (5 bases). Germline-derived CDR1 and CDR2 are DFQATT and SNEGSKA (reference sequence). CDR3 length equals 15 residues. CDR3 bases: TGCAGTGCTAGAGACATAGTGGTATATCACGGGGAGCCGTTTTTT. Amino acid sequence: CSARDIVVYHGEPFF.

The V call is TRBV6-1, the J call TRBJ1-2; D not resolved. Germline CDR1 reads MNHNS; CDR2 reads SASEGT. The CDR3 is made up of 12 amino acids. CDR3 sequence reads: CGGSEALLGYTF. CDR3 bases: TGTGGCGGCAGTGAAGCGCTCTTAGGCTACACCTTC.

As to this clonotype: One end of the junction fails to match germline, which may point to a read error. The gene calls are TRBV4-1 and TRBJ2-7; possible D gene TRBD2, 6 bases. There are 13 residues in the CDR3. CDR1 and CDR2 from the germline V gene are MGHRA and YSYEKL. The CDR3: CASSLTGVGERYF. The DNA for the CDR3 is TGCGCCAGCAGCCTAACGGGAGTAGGCGAGCGGTACTTC.

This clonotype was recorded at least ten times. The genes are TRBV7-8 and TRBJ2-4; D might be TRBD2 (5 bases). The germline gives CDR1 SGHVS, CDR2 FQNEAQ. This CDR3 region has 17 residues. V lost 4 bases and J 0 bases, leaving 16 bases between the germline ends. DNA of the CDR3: TGTGCCAGCAGCTCCCGAAGGACGGACTTAGCCAAAAACATTCAGTACTTC. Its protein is CASSSRRTDLAKNIQYF. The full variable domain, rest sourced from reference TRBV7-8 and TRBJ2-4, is GAGVSQSPRYKVAKRGQDVALRCDPISGHVSLFWYQQALGQGPEFLTYFQNEAQLDKSGLPSDRFFAERPEGSVSTLKIQRTQQEDSAVYLCASSSRRTDLAKNIQYFGAGTRLSVL.

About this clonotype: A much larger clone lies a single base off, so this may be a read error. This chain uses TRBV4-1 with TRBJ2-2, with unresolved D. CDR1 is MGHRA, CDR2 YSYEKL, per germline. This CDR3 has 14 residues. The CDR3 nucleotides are TGCACCAGCAGCCAAGCTCTGAACACCGGGGAGCTGTTTTTT. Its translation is CTSSQALNTGELFF.

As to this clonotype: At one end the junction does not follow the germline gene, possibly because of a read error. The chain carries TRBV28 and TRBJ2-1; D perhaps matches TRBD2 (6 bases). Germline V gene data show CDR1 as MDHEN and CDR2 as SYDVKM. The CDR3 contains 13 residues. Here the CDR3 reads CTSSLWGVHDQFF. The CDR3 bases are TGTACCAGCAGTTTATGGGGGGTACATGATCAGTTCTTC.

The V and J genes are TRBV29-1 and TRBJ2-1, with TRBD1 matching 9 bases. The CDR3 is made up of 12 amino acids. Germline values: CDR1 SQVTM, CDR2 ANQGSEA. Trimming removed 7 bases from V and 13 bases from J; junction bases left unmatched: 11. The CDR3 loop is CSARTGDNEQFF. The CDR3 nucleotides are TGCAGCGCCCGGACAGGGGACAACGAACAGTTCTTC.

CDR3 amino acids: CSVEESWDNEQFF. CDR3 sequence (DNA): TGCAGCGTTGAAGAATCGTGGGACAATGAGCAGTTCTTC. The V call is TRBV29-1, the J call TRBJ2-1; D not certain. The CDR3 length is 13 residues. Germline V gene sequence: CDR1 SQVTM, CDR2 ANQGSEA. V dropped 0 bases and J dropped 5 bases, with 8 bases sitting between them.

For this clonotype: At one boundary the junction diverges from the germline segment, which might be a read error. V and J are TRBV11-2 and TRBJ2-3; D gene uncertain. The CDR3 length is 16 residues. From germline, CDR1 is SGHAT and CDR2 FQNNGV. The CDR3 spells CASSRQCINPTNTQYF. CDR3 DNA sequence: TGTGCCAGCAGCCGACAATGCATCAACCCCACAAATACGCAGTATTTT.

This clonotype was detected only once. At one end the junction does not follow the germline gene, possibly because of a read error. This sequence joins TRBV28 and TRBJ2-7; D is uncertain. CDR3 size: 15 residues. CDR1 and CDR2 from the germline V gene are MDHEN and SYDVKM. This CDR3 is CANSRRWQDSYEQYF. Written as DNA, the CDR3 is TGTGCCAACAGTAGGAGATGGCAGGATTCCTACGAGCAGTACTTC.

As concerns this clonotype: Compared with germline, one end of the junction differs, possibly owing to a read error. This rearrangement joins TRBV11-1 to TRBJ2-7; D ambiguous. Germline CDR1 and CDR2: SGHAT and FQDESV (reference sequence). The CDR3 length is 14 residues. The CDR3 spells CASKRNLQSLEEYF. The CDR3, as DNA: TGTGCCAGCAAGCGAAATTTACAGAGTCTCGAGGAGTACTTC.

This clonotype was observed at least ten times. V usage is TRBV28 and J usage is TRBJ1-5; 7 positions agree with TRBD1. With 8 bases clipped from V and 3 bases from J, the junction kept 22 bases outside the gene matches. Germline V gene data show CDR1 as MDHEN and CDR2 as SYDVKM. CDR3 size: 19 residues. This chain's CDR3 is CASANPLLAPGQLNQPQHF. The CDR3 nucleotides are TGTGCCAGCGCCAACCCCCTATTAGCTCCGGGACAGCTCAATCAGCCCCAGCATTTT.

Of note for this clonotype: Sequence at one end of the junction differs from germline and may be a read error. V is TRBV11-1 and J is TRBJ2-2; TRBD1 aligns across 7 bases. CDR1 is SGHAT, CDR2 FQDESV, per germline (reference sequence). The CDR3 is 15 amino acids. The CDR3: CAGSSRGSFTGELVF. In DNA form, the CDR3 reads TGTGCCGGCAGCTCCAGGGGGTCGTTCACCGGGGAGCTGGTTTTT.

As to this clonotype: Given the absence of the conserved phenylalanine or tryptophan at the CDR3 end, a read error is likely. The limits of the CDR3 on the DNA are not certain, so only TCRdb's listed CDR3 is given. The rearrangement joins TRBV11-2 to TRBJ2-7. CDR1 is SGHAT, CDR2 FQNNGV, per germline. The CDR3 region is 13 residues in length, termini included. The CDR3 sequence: CASSAWVTYEQYL.

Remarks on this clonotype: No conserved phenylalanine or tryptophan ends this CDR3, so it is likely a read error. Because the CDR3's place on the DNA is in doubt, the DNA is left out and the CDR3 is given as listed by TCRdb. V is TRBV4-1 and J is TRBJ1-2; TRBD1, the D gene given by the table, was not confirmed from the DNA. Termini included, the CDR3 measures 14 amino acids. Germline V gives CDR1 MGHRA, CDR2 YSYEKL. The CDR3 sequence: CASSQGDRNYGYTS.

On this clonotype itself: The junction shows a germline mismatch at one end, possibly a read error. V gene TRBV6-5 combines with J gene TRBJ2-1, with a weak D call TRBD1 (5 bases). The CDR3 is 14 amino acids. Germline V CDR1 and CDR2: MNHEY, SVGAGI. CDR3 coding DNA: TGTGTCAGCAGTTACCGAGACAGAGGCGATGAGCAGTTCTTC. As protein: CVSSYRDRGDEQFF.

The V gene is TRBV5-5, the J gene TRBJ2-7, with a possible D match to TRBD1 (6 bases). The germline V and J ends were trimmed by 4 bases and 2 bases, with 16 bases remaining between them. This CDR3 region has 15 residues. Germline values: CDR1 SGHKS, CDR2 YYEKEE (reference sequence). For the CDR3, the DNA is TGTGCCAGCAGCCAGAGGGAACAGGGCCCCTACGAGCAGTACTTC. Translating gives CASSQREQGPYEQYF.